This TCR beta chain was found in a study of T cells in Graves' hyperthyroidism and ophthalmopathy. The CDR3 totals 19 residues. Per germline, CDR1 DFQATT and CDR2 SNEGSKA (reference sequence). The junction had 17 bases not matched to a gene; V was cut back by 1 base and J by 5 bases. This clonotype occurred a few times. Regions amplified from RNA transcripts were the TCR beta CDR3 regions. First-round RT-PCR of the TCR CDR3 relied on the HTBI primer set. MiXCR, applied by TCRdb to the multiplex PCR reads, yields one record per CDR3 protein. The table lists about 720,000 distinct CDR3 sequences, about 17% of them singletons.

The chain combines TRBV20-1 with TRBJ2-1; 10 bases match TRBD2. The origin of this receptor is a man aged 18-30 years with Graves' hyperthyroidism. Material: blood. CDR3 in amino acids: CSARGIGTSDFFDNNEQFF. The CDR3 bases are TGCAGTGCTAGAGGAATCGGGACTAGCGACTTTTTCGACAACAATGAGCAGTTCTTC.